Each of the 20 T cell receptor beta chains below was sequenced from the same sample in a study of cytomegalovirus exposure and HLA in healthy donors (dated by TCRdb to the late 2010s). The method was the immunoSEQ multiplex PCR assay. For the multiplex PCR, a mixture combining 60 forward primers for TCR Vbeta segments and 13 reverse primers for TCR Jbeta segments was used. The source is immuneACCESS, and TCRdb retained only in-frame sequences with V and J called. Part of the clones is not carried over; for the studies checked, unresolved V genes explain less than half of this, and the remainder is unexplained. A total of approximately 99,000 clones appear in this sample, around 85% of them only once. The ten largest clonotypes hold about 4.8% of the sample. The source material was PBMCs. The receptors shown here come from a man aged 35-49 years in good health and CMV-seropositive.

The chain combines TRBV6-1 with TRBJ1-1; the match to TRBD1 covers 8 bases. The CDR3 runs 14 residues. The junction had 7 bases not matched to a gene; V was cut back by 6 bases and J by 4 bases. CDR1 and CDR2 (germline): MNHNS, SASEGT. CDR3 region: CASRGQGALTEAFF. In nucleotides, the CDR3 is TGTGCCAGCAGGGGCCAGGGGGCGCTCACTGAAGCTTTCTTT.

The chain joins TRBV29-1 to TRBJ2-1; tentative D call: TRBD2 (5 bases). The CDR3 covers 16 residues. V shed 1 base and J shed 2 bases, with 15 bases lying between them. Germline CDR1 is SQVTM and CDR2 is ANQGSEA. The CDR3 bases are TGCAGCGTTGAAGGGTTGAGGACTTTACCCTACAATGAGCAGTTCTTC. Translation: CSVEGLRTLPYNEQFF.

This clone was detected once. The genes are TRBV19 and TRBJ1-5; tentatively, D is TRBD1 (5 bases). The CDR3 is 15 amino acids. V was shortened by 1 base and J by 3 bases, with 10 bases between the two germline ends. The germline V gene has CDR1 LNHDA and CDR2 SQIVND (reference sequence). The CDR3 is CASSIGGGNNQPQHF. For the CDR3, the DNA is TGTGCCAGTAGTATAGGGGGCGGGAACAATCAGCCCCAGCATTTT.

This chain links TRBV12-5 with TRBJ1-1; TRBD1 is a possible D gene (5 bases). The CDR3 has 13 residues. Germline-derived CDR1 and CDR2 are LGHNT and FRNRAP. V was pared by 10 bases and J by 0 bases, with 12 bases between. CDR3 nucleotide sequence: TGTGCTAACCAATTAGGGGTGAACACTGAAGCTTTCTTT. It is translated as CANQLGVNTEAFF. The full variable domain, rest sourced from reference TRBV12-5 and TRBJ1-1, is DARVTQTPRHKVTEMGQEVTMRCQPILGHNTVFWYRQTMMQGLELLAYFRNRAPLDDSGMPKDRFSAEMPDATLATLKIQPSEPRDSAVYFCANQLGVNTEAFFGQGTRLTVV.

The rearrangement links TRBV28 to TRBJ1-6, with TRBD1 matching 7 bases. Germline CDR1 is MDHEN and CDR2 is SYDVKM. This CDR3 contains 15 residues. V shed 5 bases, J shed 5 bases, and the junction held 6 bases outside the gene matches. CDR3 loop: CASSQGGRDNSPLHF. In nucleotides, the CDR3 is TGTGCCAGCAGTCAGGGGGGCAGGGATAATTCACCCCTCCACTTT.

The sample holds a few counts of this clone. The rearrangement links TRBV19 to TRBJ2-5, with TRBD1 matching 9 bases. The CDR3 is made up of 16 amino acids. The V gene's germline CDR1 is LNHDA and CDR2 SQIVND (reference sequence). Losses at the gene ends were 4 bases for V and 2 bases for J; bases not matched to a gene: 8. The CDR3 coding sequence is TGTGCCAGTAGTAAAAGCGGGACAGGGCTTCAAGAGACCCAGTACTTC. Protein: CASSKSGTGLQETQYF.

On this clone itself: Its ends do not fully match the called genes, so a read error is possible. V usage is TRBV9 and J usage is TRBJ2-3; maybe TRBD1 (6 bases). The CDR3 contains 13 residues. The germline V gene has CDR1 SGDLS and CDR2 YYNGEE. The CDR3 protein is CASSVGGGDAQYF. The CDR3 DNA reads as TGTGCCAGCAGCGTAGGAGGGGGAGATGCGCAGTATTTT.

The V call is TRBV29-1, the J call TRBJ2-1; maybe TRBD1 (6 bases). The CDR3 has 12 amino acids. The V gene lost 4 bases and the J gene lost 6 bases, with 10 bases spanning the gap. CDR1 SQVTM and CDR2 ANQGSEA come from the germline V gene. CDR3 residues: CSVAGQPNEQFF. CDR3 nucleotide sequence: TGCAGCGTTGCTGGACAGCCCAATGAGCAGTTCTTC.

The rearrangement joins TRBV6-5 to TRBJ1-2; D uncertain. The germline CDR1 and CDR2 sequences are MNHEY and SVGAGI. The CDR3 spans 12 residues. V dropped 8 bases and J dropped 2 bases, with 9 bases sitting between them. The CDR3 DNA is TGTGCCAGCGCCAACAGAAACTATGGCTACACCTTC. This translates into CASANRNYGYTF.

In its sample, this clone was seen a few times. J is TRBJ1-1 and V is TRBV5-1; D perhaps matches TRBD1 (5 bases). V lost 5 bases and J 2 bases, leaving 16 bases between the germline ends. The CDR3 loop spans 15 amino acids. Germline V gives CDR1 SGHRS, CDR2 YFSETQ. CDR3 bases: TGCGCCAGCAGACTGGGGGAGGGCAGAAACACTGAAGCTTTCTTT. Its translation: CASRLGEGRNTEAFF.

V is TRBV29-1 and J is TRBJ1-1, with D unresolved. CDR3 length: 16 amino acids. The V gene's germline CDR1 is SQVTM and CDR2 ANQGSEA. The ends were cut back, 2 bases at V and 7 bases at J, with 23 bases in the middle. CDR3 nucleotide sequence: TGCAGCGTTGAACATCGAGAGGGCACCCGAGGGTATGAAGCTTTCTTT. Amino acids: CSVEHREGTRGYEAFF.

The CDR3 DNA sequence: TGTGCCAGCAGAGGACTAGCGGGAGTGGGTGGTGAGCAGTTCTTC. Encoded protein: CASRGLAGVGGEQFF. V gene TRBV6-5 combines with J gene TRBJ2-1, with 13 bases matching TRBD2. Trimming took 6 bases from V and 9 from J; bases not matched to a gene: 8. CDR3 length equals 15 residues. Germline V gene data show CDR1 as MNHEY and CDR2 as SVGAGI.

This clone was seen only once. V and J are TRBV6-5 and TRBJ1-4; 8 nucleotides align to TRBD1. The CDR3 has 12 residues. The germline V gene has CDR1 MNHEY and CDR2 SVGAGI. V lost 4 bases and J lost 8; bases outside the gene matches: 0. The CDR3 nucleotides read TGTGCCAGCAGTTGGGACAGGGAAAAACTGTTTTTT. Its protein is CASSWDREKLFF.

The genes are TRBV4-1 and TRBJ1-2, with 7 bases lining up with TRBD1. Germline V CDR1 and CDR2: MGHRA, YSYEKL. The CDR3 is made up of 15 amino acids. V was clipped by 0 bases and J by 8 bases; unmatched bases: 9. CDR3 amino acids: CASSQEVRTGWGYTF. CDR3 nucleotide sequence: TGCGCCAGCAGCCAAGAGGTGAGGACAGGTTGGGGCTACACCTTC.

This clone has a single count. V is TRBV27 and J is TRBJ1-2; TRBD1 matches 12 bases. This CDR3 is 17 amino acids long. The V and J ends lost 5 bases and 8 bases, in that order; junction bases with no gene match: 15. Germline V gives CDR1 MNHEY, CDR2 SMNVEV (reference sequence). The CDR3 region is CASSINTPGTGGDGYTF. CDR3 in DNA: TGTGCCAGCAGTATAAATACCCCCGGGACAGGGGGCGACGGCTACACCTTC.

The rearrangement uses TRBV30 and TRBJ1-1; 11 bases map to TRBD1. Germline CDR1 reads GTSNPN; CDR2 reads SVGIG (reference sequence). This CDR3 is built from 15 residues. Germline trimming cut 3 bases from V and 9 bases from J; bases unmatched to any gene: 12. CDR3 DNA: TGTGCCTGGAGGGGAACTGGACAGGGGGCGATCCAAGCTTTCTTT. It encodes CAWRGTGQGAIQAFF.

This clone was recorded only once. The chain carries TRBV6-1 and TRBJ1-5; unclear D gene. The V and J ends lost 7 bases and 0 bases respectively, with 10 bases between them. The germline V gene encodes CDR1 MNHNS and CDR2 SASEGT. This CDR3 is built from 14 residues. This CDR3 is CASTTFYSNQPQHF. The CDR3 DNA is TGTGCCAGCACGACATTTTATAGCAATCAGCCCCAGCATTTT.

The sample holds one count of this clone. This rearrangement joins TRBV19 to TRBJ1-1, with TRBD1 as a possible D gene (5 bases). The germline V and J ends were trimmed by 3 bases and 0 bases, with 14 bases remaining between them. The CDR3 runs to 16 residues. The germline CDR1 and CDR2 sequences are LNHDA and SQIVND (reference sequence). In nucleotides, the CDR3 is TGTGCCAGTAGTATCGCCGCCGGACACATGAACACTGAAGCTTTCTTT. Translated: CASSIAAGHMNTEAFF.

The V call is TRBV5-1, the J call TRBJ2-1; TRBD1 matches 7 bases. CDR1 and CDR2 from the germline V gene are SGHRS and YFSETQ. V lost 0 bases to trimming and J lost 8 bases; unmatched junction nucleotides: 2. The CDR3 length is 13 residues. The CDR3 bases are TGCGCCAGCAGCTTGGGTCAGGGGGATGAGCAGTTCTTC. Encoded protein: CASSLGQGDEQFF.

J is TRBJ1-2 and V is TRBV11-2, with D maybe TRBD1 (5 bases). The V end lost 2 bases, the J end lost 3 bases, and 10 bases lay between the germline ends. Germline loops: CDR1 SGHAT, CDR2 FQNNGV. This CDR3 has 14 amino acids. CDR3 DNA: TGTGCCAGCAGCTTATATGGGGCAGACTATGGCTACACCTTC. Its protein product is CASSLYGADYGYTF.